This T cell receptor (beta chain) emerged from a study of CD8+CD57+ T cells in acquired aplastic anemia. Comments on this clonotype: An end of the junction does not agree with germline; a read error may underlie this.

According to the study, genomic DNA was the template for TCR beta VDJ and CDR3 profiling. TCRdb recomputed calls from the reads with MiXCR, one row per CDR3 protein. The repertoire holds some 44,000 distinct CDR3 sequences, 68% seen once, with about 22% in the top ten. Germline V lookup: CDR1 SSHAT, CDR2 FNYEAQ (reference sequence). The CDR3 is 13 amino acids. The sequenced material came from sorted CD4+, CD8+, or CD8+CD57+ T cells (not recorded which) from PBMCs. The receptor comes from a human donor in good health, serving as a control. The chain couples TRBV7-7 to TRBJ2-1; 11 bases match TRBD2. Here the CDR3 reads CASSLAGGYEQFF. In DNA, the CDR3 is TGTGCTAGCAGCTTAGCGGGAGGGTATGAGCAGTTCTTC.